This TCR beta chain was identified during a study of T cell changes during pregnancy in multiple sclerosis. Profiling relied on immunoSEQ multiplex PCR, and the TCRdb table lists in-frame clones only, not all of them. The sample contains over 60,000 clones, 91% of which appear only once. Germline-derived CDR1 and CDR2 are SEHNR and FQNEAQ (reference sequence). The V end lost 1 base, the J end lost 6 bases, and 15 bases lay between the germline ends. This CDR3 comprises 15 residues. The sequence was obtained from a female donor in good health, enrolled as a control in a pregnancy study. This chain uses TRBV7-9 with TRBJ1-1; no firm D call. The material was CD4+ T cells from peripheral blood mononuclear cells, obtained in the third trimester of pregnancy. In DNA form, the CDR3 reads TGTGCCAGCAGCTTAGGGCGGAGTGTAGGTTCTGAAGCTTTCTTT. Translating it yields CASSLGRSVGSEAFF. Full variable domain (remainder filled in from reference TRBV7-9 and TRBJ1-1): DTGVSQNPRHKITKRGQNVTFRCDPISEHNRLYWYRQTLGQGPEFLTYFQNEAQLEKSRLLSDRFSAERPKGSFSTLEIQRTEQGDSAMYLCASSLGRSVGSEAFFGQGTRLTVV.